This T cell receptor beta chain stems from a study of T cells in Graves' hyperthyroidism and ophthalmopathy. Amplification yielded TCR beta CDR3 regions, with RNA transcripts as the source. The TCR CDR3 first-round RT-PCR relied on the HTBI primer set. TCRdb independently ran MiXCR on the multiplex PCR reads; one entry per CDR3 protein. The sample consists of 500,000 to 600,000 distinct CDR3 sequences, roughly 46% of them appearing once. Uncontrolled infection, other autoimmune disease, pregnancy or lactation disqualified patients from enrolment. Diagnoses were made from clinical symptoms, serum measures (thyroxine and TRAb), thyroid ultrasound and orbital computed tomography. The CDR3 is 9 amino acids. Deletions cut 9 bases from V and 9 bases from J, with 8 bases between. The V gene's germline CDR1 is MNHEY and CDR2 SMNVEV (reference sequence). This clonotype was recorded many times.

The chain uses TRBV27 and TRBJ1-2, with D unresolved. The specimen sequenced was peripheral blood or thyroid tissue (not recorded which). The sequence came from an adult woman with Graves' disease, either hyperthyroidism or ophthalmopathy (not recorded which). CDR3 bases: TGTGCCAGTCATGCCAGCTACACCTTC. Encoded protein: CASHASYTF.